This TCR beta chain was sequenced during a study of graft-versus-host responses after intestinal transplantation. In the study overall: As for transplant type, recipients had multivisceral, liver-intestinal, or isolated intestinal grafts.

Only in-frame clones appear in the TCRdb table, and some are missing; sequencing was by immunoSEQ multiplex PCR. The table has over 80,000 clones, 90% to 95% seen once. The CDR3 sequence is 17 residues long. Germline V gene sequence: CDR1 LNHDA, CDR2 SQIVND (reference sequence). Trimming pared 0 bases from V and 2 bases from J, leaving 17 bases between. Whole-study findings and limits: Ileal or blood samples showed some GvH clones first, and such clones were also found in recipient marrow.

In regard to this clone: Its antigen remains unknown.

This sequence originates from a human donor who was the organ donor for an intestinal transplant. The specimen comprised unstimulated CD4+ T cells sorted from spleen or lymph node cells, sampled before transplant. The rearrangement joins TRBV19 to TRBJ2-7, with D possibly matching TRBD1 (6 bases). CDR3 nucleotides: TGTGCCAGTAGTATAGATCGGGTGGGGGCACAACCCTACGAGCAGTACTTC. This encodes CASSIDRVGAQPYEQYF.